The present entry profiles one T cell receptor beta chain with its context. The antigen is undetermined. The germline gives CDR1 SGDLS, CDR2 YYNGEE. The CDR3 is made up of 18 amino acids. Losses at the gene ends were 0 bases for V and 1 base for J; bases not matched to a gene: 10. These data originate in a study of vaccination effects on CD4 cells after COVID-19. Study-level information: Samples were taken post-vaccine, and their median timing was 72 days after the second dose. The study's findings and limits: Healthy vaccinees had only 1 of 255 vaccine-induced clones cross-react with common cold coronaviruses.

Measured with immunoSEQ multiplex PCR; TCRdb has only the in-frame clones, and not every one. The table lists about 66,000 clones, 70% to 85% of them singletons, with about 2.2% in the top ten. Between days 10 and 11 of culture, CD4+ T cells were separated out. Participants received two doses of either the BNT162b2 or mRNA-1273 vaccine. Vaccinated participants had no history of SARS-CoV-2 infection and tested negative for nucleocapsid antibodies. The sequences come from CD4+ T cells from PBMCs cultured without peptide, collected after COVID-19 vaccination. This clonotype originated in a human donor who received a COVID-19 vaccine. The chain is built from TRBV9 and TRBJ2-3; 8 bases map to TRBD2. The CDR3 DNA is TGTGCCAGCAGCGTAGATGGGAGGGCGGGGGGACGCACAGATACGCAGTATTTT. This sequence encodes CASSVDGRAGGRTDTQYF. The entire variable domain, with the rest obtained from reference TRBV9 and TRBJ2-3, is as follows: DSGVTQTPKHLITATGQRVTLRCSPRSGDLSVYWYQQSLDQGLQFLIQYYNGEERAKGNILERFSAQQFPDLHSELNLSSLELGDSALYFCASSVDGRAGGRTDTQYFGPGTRLTVL.